This note documents a single TCR beta chain sequence. These data are taken from a study of blood T cell repertoires in COVID-19. Study-wide context: The United States, Italy and Spain supplied acute and convalescent COVID-19 samples. PBMCs, B-cell-depleted T cells, or T cells provided the cDNA or gDNA that made up the material.

Generated by immunoSEQ multiplex PCR, the TCRdb table keeps only in-frame clones and is missing some. The table has about 230,000 clones, 70% to 90% seen once. In germline, CDR1 is SGHAT, CDR2 FQNNGV. Unmatched junction bases numbered 11, after V lost 5 bases and J lost 5 bases. The CDR3 is 17 amino acids. The sample consisted of peripheral blood. This TCR was sampled from a woman aged 65 to 85 with active or convalescent COVID-19. The rearrangement links TRBV11-2 to TRBJ1-5; TRBD1 agrees at 11 bases. This CDR3 is CASSPGTGGSADQPQHF. The CDR3 DNA reads as TGTGCCAGCAGCCCCGGGACAGGGGGTTCCGCGGATCAGCCCCAGCATTTT. The full variable domain, rest sourced from reference TRBV11-2 and TRBJ1-5, is EAGVAQSPRYKIIEKRQSVAFWCNPISGHATLYWYQQILGQGPKLLIQFQNNGVVDDSQLPKDRFSAERLKGVDSTLKIQPAKLEDSAVYLCASSPGTGGSADQPQHFGDGTRLSIL.